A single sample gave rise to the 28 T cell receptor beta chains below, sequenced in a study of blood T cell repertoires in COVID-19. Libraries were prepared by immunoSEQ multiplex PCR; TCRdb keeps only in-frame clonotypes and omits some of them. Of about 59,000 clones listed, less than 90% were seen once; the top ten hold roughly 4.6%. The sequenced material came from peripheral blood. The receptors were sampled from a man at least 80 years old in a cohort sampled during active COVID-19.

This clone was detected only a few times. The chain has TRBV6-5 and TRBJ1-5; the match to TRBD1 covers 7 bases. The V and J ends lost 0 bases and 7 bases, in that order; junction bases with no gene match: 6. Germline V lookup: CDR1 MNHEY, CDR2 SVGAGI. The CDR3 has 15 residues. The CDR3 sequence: CASSYSPGGRQPQHF. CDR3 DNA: TGTGCCAGCAGTTACTCTCCAGGGGGAAGGCAGCCCCAGCATTTT.

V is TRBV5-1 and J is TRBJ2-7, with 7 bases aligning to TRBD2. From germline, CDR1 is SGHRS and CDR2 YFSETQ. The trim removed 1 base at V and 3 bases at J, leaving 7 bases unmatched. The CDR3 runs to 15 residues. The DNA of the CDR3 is TGCGCCAGCAGCTTGAGTCTAGCGGCAGGCTACGAGCAGTACTTC. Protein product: CASSLSLAAGYEQYF.

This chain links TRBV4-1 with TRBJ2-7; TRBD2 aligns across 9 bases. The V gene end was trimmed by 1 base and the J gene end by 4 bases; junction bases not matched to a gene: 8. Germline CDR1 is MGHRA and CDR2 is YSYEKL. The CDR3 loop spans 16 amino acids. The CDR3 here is CASSQGPAGGSYEQYF. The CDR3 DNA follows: TGCGCCAGCAGCCAAGGTCCGGCGGGGGGGTCATACGAGCAGTACTTC.

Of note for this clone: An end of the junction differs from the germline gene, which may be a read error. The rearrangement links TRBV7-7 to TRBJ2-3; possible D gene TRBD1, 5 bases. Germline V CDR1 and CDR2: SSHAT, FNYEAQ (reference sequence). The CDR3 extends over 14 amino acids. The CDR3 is CASSLDRHTDTQYF. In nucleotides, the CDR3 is TGTGCTAGCAGCTTAGACAGACACACAGATACGCAGTATTTT. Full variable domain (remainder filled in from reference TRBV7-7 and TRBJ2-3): GAGVSQSPRYKVTKRGQDVTLRCDPISSHATLYWYQQALGQGPEFLTYFNYEAQPDKSGLPSDRFSAERPEGSISTLTIQRTEQRDSAMYRCASSLDRHTDTQYFGPGTRLTVL.

The CDR3 coding sequence is TGTGCCAGTAGATTAGCGGGACCTCAAGAGACCCAGTACTTC. It codes for CASRLAGPQETQYF. V is TRBV19 and J is TRBJ2-5; 8 bases fit TRBD2. This CDR3 is built from 14 residues. Germline V gene lookup returns CDR1 LNHDA and CDR2 SQIVND (reference sequence). With V trimmed by 6 bases and J by 2 bases, 5 bases remained unmatched.

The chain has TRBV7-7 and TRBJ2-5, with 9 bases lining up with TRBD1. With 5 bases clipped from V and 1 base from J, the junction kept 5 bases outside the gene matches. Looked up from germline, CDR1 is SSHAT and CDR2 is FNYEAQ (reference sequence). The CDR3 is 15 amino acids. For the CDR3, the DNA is TGTGCCAGCAGCACGGGACAGGGCTCCCAAGAGACCCAGTACTTC. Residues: CASSTGQGSQETQYF. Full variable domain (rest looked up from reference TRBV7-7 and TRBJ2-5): GAGVSQSPRYKVTKRGQDVTLRCDPISSHATLYWYQQALGQGPEFLTYFNYEAQPDKSGLPSDRFSAERPEGSISTLTIQRTEQRDSAMYRCASSTGQGSQETQYFGPGTRLLVL.

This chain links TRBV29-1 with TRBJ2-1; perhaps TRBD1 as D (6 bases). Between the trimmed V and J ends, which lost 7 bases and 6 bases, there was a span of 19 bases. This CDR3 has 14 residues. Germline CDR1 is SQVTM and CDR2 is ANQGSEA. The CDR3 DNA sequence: TGCAGCGCAGAAACAGGGTCTCTCGCCAATGAGCAGTTCTTC. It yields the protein CSAETGSLANEQFF.

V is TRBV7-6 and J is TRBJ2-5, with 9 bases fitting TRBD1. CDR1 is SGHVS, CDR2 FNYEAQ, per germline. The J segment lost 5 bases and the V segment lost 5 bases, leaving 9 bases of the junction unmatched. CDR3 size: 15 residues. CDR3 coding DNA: TGTGCCAGCAGCCAAGGACAGGGGAGAGCGGAGACCCAGTACTTC. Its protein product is CASSQGQGRAETQYF.

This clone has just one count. The CDR3 region is CASSPGTGGVDYYGYTF. The CDR3 DNA sequence: TGTGCCAGCAGCCCCGGGACAGGGGGCGTCGACTATTATGGCTACACCTTC. The chain joins TRBV7-9 to TRBJ1-2, with TRBD1 identical over 12 bases. V dropped 5 bases and J dropped 5; count of bases not matched to a gene: 12. CDR1 SEHNR and CDR2 FQNEAQ come from the germline V gene (reference sequence). CDR3 length: 17 amino acids. Full variable domain (outside the CDR3, taken from reference TRBV7-9 and TRBJ1-2): DTGVSQNPRHKITKRGQNVTFRCDPISEHNRLYWYRQTLGQGPEFLTYFQNEAQLEKSRLLSDRFSAERPKGSFSTLEIQRTEQGDSAMYLCASSPGTGGVDYYGYTFGSGTRLTVV.

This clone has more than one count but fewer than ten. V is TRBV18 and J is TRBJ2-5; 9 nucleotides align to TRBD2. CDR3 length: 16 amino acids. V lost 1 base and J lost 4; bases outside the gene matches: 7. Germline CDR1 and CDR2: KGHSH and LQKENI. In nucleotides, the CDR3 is TGTGCCAGCTCACCACGGTGGCGGGGGGGCAGAGAGACCCAGTACTTC. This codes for CASSPRWRGGRETQYF. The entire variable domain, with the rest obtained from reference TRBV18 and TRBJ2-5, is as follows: NAGVMQNPRHLVRRRGQEARLRCSPMKGHSHVYWYRQLPEEGLKFMVYLQKENIIDESGMPKERFSAEFPKEGPSILRIQQVVRGDSAAYFCASSPRWRGGRETQYFGPGTRLLVL.

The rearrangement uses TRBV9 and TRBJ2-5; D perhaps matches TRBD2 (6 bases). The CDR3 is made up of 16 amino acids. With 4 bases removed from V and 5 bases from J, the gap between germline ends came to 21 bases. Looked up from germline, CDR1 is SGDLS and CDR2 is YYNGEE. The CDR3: CASSPIQRGGGETQYF. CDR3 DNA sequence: TGTGCCAGCAGCCCTATCCAAAGAGGTGGAGGGGAGACCCAGTACTTC.

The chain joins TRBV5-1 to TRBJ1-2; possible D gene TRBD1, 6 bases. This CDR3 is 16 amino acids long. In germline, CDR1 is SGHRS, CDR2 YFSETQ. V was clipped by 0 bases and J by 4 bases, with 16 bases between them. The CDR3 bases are TGCGCCAGCAGCTTGGGGGCCGGAGGGGGGGCCTATGGCTACACCTTC. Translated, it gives CASSLGAGGGAYGYTF.

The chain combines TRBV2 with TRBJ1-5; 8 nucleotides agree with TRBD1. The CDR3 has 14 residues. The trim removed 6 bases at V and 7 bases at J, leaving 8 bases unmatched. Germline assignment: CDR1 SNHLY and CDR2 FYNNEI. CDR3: CASRLDRGGQPQHF. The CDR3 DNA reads TGTGCCAGCAGACTAGACAGGGGAGGACAGCCCCAGCATTTT.

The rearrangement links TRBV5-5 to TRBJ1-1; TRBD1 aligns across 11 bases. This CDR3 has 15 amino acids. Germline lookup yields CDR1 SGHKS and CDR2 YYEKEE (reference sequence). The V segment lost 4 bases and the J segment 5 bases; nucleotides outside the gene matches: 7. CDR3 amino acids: CASSPRTGGGTEAFF. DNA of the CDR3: TGTGCCAGCAGCCCCCGGACAGGGGGCGGAACTGAAGCTTTCTTT.

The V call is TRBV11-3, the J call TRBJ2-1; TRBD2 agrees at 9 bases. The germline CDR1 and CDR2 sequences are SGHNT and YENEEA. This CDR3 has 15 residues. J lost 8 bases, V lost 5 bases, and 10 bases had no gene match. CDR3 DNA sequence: TGTGCCAGCAGCCCGACGGGACTAGCAGGCGATGAGCAGTTCTTC. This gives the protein CASSPTGLAGDEQFF.

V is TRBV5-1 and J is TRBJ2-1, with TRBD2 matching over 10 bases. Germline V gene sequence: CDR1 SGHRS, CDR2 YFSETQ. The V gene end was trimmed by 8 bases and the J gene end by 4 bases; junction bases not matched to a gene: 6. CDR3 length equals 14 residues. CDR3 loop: CASKSGGEYNEQFF. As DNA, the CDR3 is TGCGCCAGTAAAAGCGGGGGGGAGTACAATGAGCAGTTCTTC.

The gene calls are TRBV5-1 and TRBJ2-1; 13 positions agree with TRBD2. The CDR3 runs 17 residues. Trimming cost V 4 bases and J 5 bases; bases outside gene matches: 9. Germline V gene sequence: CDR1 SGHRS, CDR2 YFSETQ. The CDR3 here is CASSPTGLAGADNEQFF. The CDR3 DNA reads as TGCGCCAGCAGCCCGACTGGACTAGCGGGGGCCGACAATGAGCAGTTCTTC.

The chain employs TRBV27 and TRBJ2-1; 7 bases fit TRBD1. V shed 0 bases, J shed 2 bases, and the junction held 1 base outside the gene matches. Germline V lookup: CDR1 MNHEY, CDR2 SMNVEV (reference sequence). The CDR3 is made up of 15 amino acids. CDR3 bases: TGTGCCAGCAGTTTATCCCAGGGGGCCTACAATGAGCAGTTCTTC. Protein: CASSLSQGAYNEQFF.

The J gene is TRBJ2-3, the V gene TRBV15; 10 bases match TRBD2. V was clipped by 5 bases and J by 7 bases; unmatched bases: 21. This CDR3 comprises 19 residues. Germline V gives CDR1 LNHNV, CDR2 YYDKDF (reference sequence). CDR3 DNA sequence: TGTGCCACCAGCTTAAGGGGGACCGGGGCTAGCGGGAGTGAGCATACGCAGTATTTT. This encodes CATSLRGTGASGSEHTQYF.

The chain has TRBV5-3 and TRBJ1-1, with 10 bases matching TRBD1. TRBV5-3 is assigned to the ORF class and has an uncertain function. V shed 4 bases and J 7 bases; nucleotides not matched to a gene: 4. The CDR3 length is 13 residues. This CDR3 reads CARSTGTGVEAFF. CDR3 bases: TGTGCCAGAAGCACCGGGACAGGGGTTGAAGCTTTCTTT.

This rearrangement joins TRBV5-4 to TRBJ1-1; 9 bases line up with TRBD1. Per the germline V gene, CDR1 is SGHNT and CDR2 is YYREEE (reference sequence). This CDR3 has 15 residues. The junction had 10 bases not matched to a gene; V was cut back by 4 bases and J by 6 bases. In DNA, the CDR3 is TGTGCCAGCAGCCAGGAGGACAGGGGTAGGGCTGAAGCTTTCTTT. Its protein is CASSQEDRGRAEAFF.

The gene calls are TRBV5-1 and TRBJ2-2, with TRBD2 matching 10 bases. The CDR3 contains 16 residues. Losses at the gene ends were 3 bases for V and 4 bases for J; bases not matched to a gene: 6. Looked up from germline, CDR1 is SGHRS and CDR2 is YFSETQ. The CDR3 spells CASSYVAGGGTGELFF. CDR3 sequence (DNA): TGCGCCAGCAGCTATGTAGCGGGAGGCGGCACCGGGGAGCTGTTTTTT.

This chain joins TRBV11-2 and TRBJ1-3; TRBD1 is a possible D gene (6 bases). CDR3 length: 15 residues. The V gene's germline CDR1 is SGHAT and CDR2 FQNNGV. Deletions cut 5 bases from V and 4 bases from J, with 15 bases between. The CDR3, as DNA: TGTGCCAGCAGCCCTGCTACAGGGATAGGAAACACCATATATTTT. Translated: CASSPATGIGNTIYF.

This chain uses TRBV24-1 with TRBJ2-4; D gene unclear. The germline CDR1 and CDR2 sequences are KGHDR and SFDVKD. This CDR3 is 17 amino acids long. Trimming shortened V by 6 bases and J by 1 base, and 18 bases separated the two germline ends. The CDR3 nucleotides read TGTGCCACCAGTCCCCCCCGACTTTATGAGGCCAAAAACATTCAGTACTTC. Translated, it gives CATSPPRLYEAKNIQYF.

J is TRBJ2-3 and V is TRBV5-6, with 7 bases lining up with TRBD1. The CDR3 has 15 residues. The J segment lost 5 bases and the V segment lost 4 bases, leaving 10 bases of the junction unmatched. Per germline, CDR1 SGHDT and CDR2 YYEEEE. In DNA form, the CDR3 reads TGTGCCAGCAGCCCAATAGGGGGCGTCAGAGATACGCAGTATTTT. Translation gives CASSPIGGVRDTQYF. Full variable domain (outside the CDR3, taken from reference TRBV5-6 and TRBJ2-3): DAGVTQSPTHLIKTRGQQVTLRCSPKSGHDTVSWYQQALGQGPQFIFQYYEEEERQRGNFPDRFSGHQFPNYSSELNVNALLLGDSALYLCASSPIGGVRDTQYFGPGTRLTVL.

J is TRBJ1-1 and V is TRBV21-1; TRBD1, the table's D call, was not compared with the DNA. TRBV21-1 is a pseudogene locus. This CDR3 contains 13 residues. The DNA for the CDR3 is TGTGCCAGCAGACAGGGGTGGAACACTGAAGCTTTCTTT. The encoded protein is CASRQGWNTEAFF.

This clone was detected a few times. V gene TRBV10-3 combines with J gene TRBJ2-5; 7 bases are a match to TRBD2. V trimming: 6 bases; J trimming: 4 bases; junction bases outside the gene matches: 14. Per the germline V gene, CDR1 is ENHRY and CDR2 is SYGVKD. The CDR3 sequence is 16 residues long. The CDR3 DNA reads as TGTGCCATCAGCCGAAGGGTGAGCGGGGTCCGAGAGACCCAGTACTTC. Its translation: CAISRRVSGVRETQYF.

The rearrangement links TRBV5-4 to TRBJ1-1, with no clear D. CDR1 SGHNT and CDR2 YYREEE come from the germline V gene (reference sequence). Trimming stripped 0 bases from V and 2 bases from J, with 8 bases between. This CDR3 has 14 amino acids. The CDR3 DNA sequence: TGTGCCAGCAGCTTGGTGGGCAGAAACACTGAAGCTTTCTTT. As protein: CASSLVGRNTEAFF.